This TCR beta chain came from a study of T cell responses to AZD1222 COVID-19 vaccine. About the study: Pooling covered second doses at about 4 or about 12 weeks.

General study results and limits: Distributed over spike, vaccine-associated CD4 TCRs predominated at 160-218 and 743-854. The repertoires were collected only after the peak T cell response. Females outnumbered males among donors, who were mostly white British; clonal diversity was possibly underestimated.

In the case of this clone: Its antigen is undetermined.

Profiled with immunoSEQ multiplex PCR; TCRdb holds only in-frame clones, not every one. Of some 120,000 clones in the sample, 90% to 95% are singletons; the top ten hold under 3.5%. CDR1 is MDHEN, CDR2 SYDVKM, per germline. The CDR3 runs to 15 residues. The junction had 8 bases not matched to a gene; V was cut back by 7 bases and J by 3 bases. The chain is built from TRBV28 and TRBJ2-3; 9 bases agree with TRBD2. The material sequenced was peripheral blood, taken on day 0 of AZD1222 vaccination. The sequence derives from an adult in good health. The DNA of the CDR3 is TGTGCCAGCACCCAGGGACTAGCCGTGACAGATACGCAGTATTTT. Translated: CASTQGLAVTDTQYF.